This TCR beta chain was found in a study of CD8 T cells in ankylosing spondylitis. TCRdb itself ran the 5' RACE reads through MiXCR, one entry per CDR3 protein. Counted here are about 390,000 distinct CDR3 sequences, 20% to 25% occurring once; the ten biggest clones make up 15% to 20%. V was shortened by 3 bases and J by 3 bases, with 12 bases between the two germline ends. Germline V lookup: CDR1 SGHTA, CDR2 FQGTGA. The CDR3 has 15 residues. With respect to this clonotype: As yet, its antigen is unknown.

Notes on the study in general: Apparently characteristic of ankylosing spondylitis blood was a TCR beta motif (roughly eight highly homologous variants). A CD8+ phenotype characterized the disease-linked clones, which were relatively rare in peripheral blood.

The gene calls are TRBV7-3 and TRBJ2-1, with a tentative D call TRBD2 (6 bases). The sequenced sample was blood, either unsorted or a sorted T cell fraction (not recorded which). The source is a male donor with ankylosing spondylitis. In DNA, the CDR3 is TGTGCCAGCAGCTTGAGTAGGGGAGGCTACAATGAGCAGTTCTTC. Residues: CASSLSRGGYNEQFF.